These 28 T cell receptor beta chains share one sample of origin, sequenced in a study of Graves' ophthalmopathy and Graves' hyperthyroidism. Amplifying from RNA transcripts, the study obtained TCR beta CDR3 regions. An opening RT-PCR round employed HTBI primers and preceded a second-round multiplex PCR. Each CDR3 protein is one row after TCRdb ran MiXCR on the multiplex PCR reads. Among approximately 380,000 distinct CDR3 sequences listed, under 25% were seen once. Sequenced: peripheral blood. These receptor sequences come from a woman between 18 and 29 years old with stable Graves' hyperthyroidism.

This clonotype turned up a few times. J is TRBJ2-5 and V is TRBV20-1; 10 bases line up with TRBD1. Germline V gene lookup returns CDR1 DFQATT and CDR2 SNEGSKA (reference sequence). This CDR3 is 13 amino acids long. V trimming: 4 bases; J trimming: 3 bases; junction bases outside the gene matches: 2. CDR3 sequence (DNA): TGCAGTGCTATGACAGGGGGCGAAGAGACCCAGTACTTC. Translating gives CSAMTGGEETQYF.

This clonotype was counted at least ten times. The V call is TRBV27, the J call TRBJ2-2; 12 bases fit TRBD2. Germline trimming cut 5 bases from V and 5 bases from J; bases unmatched to any gene: 12. Germline assignment: CDR1 MNHEY and CDR2 SMNVEV (reference sequence). The CDR3 covers 18 residues. CDR3 sequence reads: CASSPLRLAGGPTGELFF. In DNA form, the CDR3 reads TGTGCCAGCAGTCCCCTTCGGCTAGCGGGAGGGCCTACCGGGGAGCTGTTTTTT.

This clonotype has only a few counts. This chain uses TRBV7-2 with TRBJ2-5; D gene ambiguous. V lost 5 bases and J 2 bases, leaving 12 bases between the germline ends. The CDR3 has 14 residues. The germline V gene encodes CDR1 SGHTA and CDR2 FQGNSA. The CDR3 region is CASSPTGDQETQYF. CDR3 DNA: TGTGCCAGCAGCCCGACTGGGGATCAAGAGACCCAGTACTTC.

This clonotype was detected only once. J is TRBJ1-3 and V is TRBV7-9; the D is unclear. Germline V gives CDR1 SEHNR, CDR2 FQNEAQ (reference sequence). The CDR3 consists of 15 residues. Trimming shortened V by 1 base and J by 4 bases, and 11 bases separated the two germline ends. The CDR3 is CASSLGARGGNTIYF. The CDR3 DNA sequence: TGTGCCAGCAGCTTAGGCGCCCGGGGAGGAAACACCATATATTTT.

The table lists this clonotype with many counts. A much larger clone differs from this one at a single base, so this may be a read error. V is TRBV7-2 and J is TRBJ2-7; 12 bases fit TRBD2. In germline, CDR1 is SGHTA, CDR2 FQGNSA. The CDR3 contains 14 residues. The CDR3 sequence: CASSQTSGSYERYF. The CDR3 DNA reads TGTGCCAGCAGCCAGACTAGCGGGAGTTACGAGCGGTACTTC.

This clonotype has a count of ten or more. This rearrangement joins TRBV7-6 to TRBJ2-3; weak D call: TRBD2 (5 bases). Germline lookup yields CDR1 SGHVS and CDR2 FNYEAQ. The ends were cut back, 1 base at V and 6 bases at J, with 11 bases in the middle. The CDR3 covers 14 residues. The CDR3 DNA is TGTGCCAGCAGCTTAGGTGGACTGGGGGATACGCAGTATTTT. Protein product: CASSLGGLGDTQYF.

This clonotype has ten or more counts. The gene calls are TRBV10-3 and TRBJ2-2, with D uncertain. Germline loops: CDR1 ENHRY, CDR2 SYGVKD. The CDR3 has 15 residues. V was clipped by 3 bases and J by 0 bases, with 8 bases between them. The DNA of the CDR3 is TGTGCCATCAGTGAATTGGGGACGAACACCGGGGAGCTGTTTTTT. Translation gives CAISELGTNTGELFF.

This clonotype has at least ten counts. The chain employs TRBV12-3 or TRBV12-4 and TRBJ2-7; D is tentatively TRBD1 or TRBD2 (5 bases each). Trimming removed 6 bases from V and 5 bases from J, with 8 bases in between. The CDR3 is 11 amino acids. The chain's CDR3 is CASSGTHEQYF. The CDR3 DNA is TGTGCCAGCAGCGGGACCCACGAGCAGTACTTC.

This clonotype was seen many times. This chain connects TRBV7-9 to TRBJ2-7, with TRBD2 matching 7 bases. The trim removed 5 bases at V and 2 bases at J, leaving 6 bases unmatched. CDR1 and CDR2 from the germline V gene are SEHNR and FQNEAQ (reference sequence). The CDR3 covers 14 residues. The CDR3 bases are TGTGCCAGCAGCCTGGGGCGGGAGCCCTACGAGCAGTACTTC. Residues: CASSLGREPYEQYF.

This clonotype was picked up many times. The rearrangement links TRBV12-3 or TRBV12-4 to TRBJ1-1; tentatively, D is TRBD1 (5 bases). The V end was cut by 2 bases, the J end by 6 bases, with 13 bases between. The CDR3 is 14 amino acids. The CDR3 protein is CASSLRDGHAEAFF. CDR3 DNA sequence: TGTGCCAGCAGTTTAAGGGACGGACACGCTGAAGCTTTCTTT.

This clonotype was seen repeatedly, ten times or more. The chain combines TRBV4-3 with TRBJ2-5; a weak D match, TRBD2 (6 bases). The CDR3 is 15 amino acids. The germline V gene has CDR1 LGHNA and CDR2 YSLEER. V lost 0 bases, J lost 4 bases, and 12 bases lay in between. The CDR3 DNA follows: TGCGCCAGCAGCCAAGAAATCCAAGCGGGAGAGACCCAGTACTTC. Translated, it gives CASSQEIQAGETQYF.

This clonotype was counted many times. The chain uses TRBV20-1 and TRBJ1-1; 8 bases agree with TRBD1. CDR1 and CDR2 from the germline V gene are DFQATT and SNEGSKA (reference sequence). V shed 0 bases, J shed 0 bases, and the junction held 6 bases outside the gene matches. The CDR3 covers 16 residues. The CDR3 protein is CSARDRRTGLNTEAFF. Here the CDR3 DNA reads TGCAGTGCTAGAGATCGTCGGACAGGGCTGAACACTGAAGCTTTCTTT.

This clonotype was counted a few times. The CDR3 reads CASSKTGTFTEQYF. The CDR3 nucleotides are TGCGCCAGCAGCAAGACCGGGACATTTACGGAGCAGTACTTC. This chain connects TRBV4-1 to TRBJ2-7, with a possible D match to TRBD1 (6 bases). This CDR3 contains 14 residues. Trimming left V 5 bases short and J 7 bases short, with 18 bases between. CDR1 is MGHRA, CDR2 YSYEKL, per germline.

As concerns this clonotype: This may be a read error: a much more frequent sequence differs by one nucleotide. The rearrangement links TRBV7-2 to TRBJ1-2, with D perhaps matching TRBD1 (5 bases). This CDR3 spans 14 amino acids. CDR1 is SGHTA and CDR2 is FQGNSA in the germline V gene. The CDR3 is CASSSTTVRDGYSF. CDR3 sequence (DNA): TGTGCCAGCAGCTCGACAACAGTCCGGGACGGCTACAGCTTC.

This clonotype was observed many times. J is TRBJ2-7 and V is TRBV20-1, with D perhaps matching TRBD1 (6 bases). V dropped 7 bases and J dropped 4 bases, with 14 bases sitting between them. The CDR3 is made up of 12 amino acids. Germline V gene lookup returns CDR1 DFQATT and CDR2 SNEGSKA (reference sequence). The CDR3 loop reads CSVSETGYEQYF. CDR3 nucleotide sequence: TGCAGTGTTTCGGAGACAGGTTACGAGCAGTACTTC.

This clonotype was seen a few times. This chain connects TRBV6-1 to TRBJ1-1, with TRBD1 as a possible D gene (5 bases). The V gene's germline CDR1 is MNHNS and CDR2 SASEGT. The V gene lost 6 bases and the J gene lost 7 bases, with 15 bases spanning the gap. The CDR3 length is 13 residues. The chain's CDR3 is CASRGRSLIEAFF. Here the CDR3 DNA reads TGTGCCAGCAGGGGACGGTCTTTAATTGAAGCTTTCTTT.

This clonotype occurred a few times. The genes are TRBV30 and TRBJ2-5, with 8 bases that match TRBD1. The V gene end was trimmed by 3 bases and the J gene end by 4 bases; junction bases not matched to a gene: 7. The CDR3 is made up of 14 amino acids. Germline CDR1 is GTSNPN and CDR2 is SVGIG (reference sequence). This CDR3 is CAWRKTTGVETQYF. In DNA, the CDR3 is TGTGCCTGGAGAAAAACGACAGGGGTAGAGACCCAGTACTTC.

This clonotype was seen ten or more times. The rearrangement links TRBV6-2 or TRBV6-3 to TRBJ2-3; possible D gene TRBD2, 6 bases. V lost 0 bases and J lost 2, with 21 bases in between. Germline V gene lookup returns CDR1 MNHEY and CDR2 SVGEGT. The CDR3 runs 19 residues. The CDR3 sequence is CASSYSSSNRDSYTDTQYF. The CDR3 DNA follows: TGTGCCAGCAGTTACTCGAGCTCTAACCGGGACTCTTACACAGATACGCAGTATTTT.

This clonotype was detected many times. This chain joins TRBV6-5 and TRBJ1-5, with D possibly TRBD1 on 6 matching bases. V gave up 2 bases and J gave up 6 bases, with 8 bases separating them. Germline CDR1 is MNHEY and CDR2 is SVGAGI. The CDR3 covers 13 residues. CDR3 loop: CASSYTGTQPQHF. The CDR3 nucleotides read TGTGCCAGCAGTTACACAGGGACTCAGCCCCAGCATTTT.

This clonotype was observed at least ten times. The germline gene is not matched at one end of the junction; a read error may be the cause. The V gene is TRBV2, the J gene TRBJ2-7; 9 nucleotides line up with TRBD1. The V gene's germline CDR1 is SNHLY and CDR2 FYNNEI. The CDR3 contains 14 residues. This CDR3 is CASREGQGSYEQYF. The CDR3 DNA reads as TGTGCCAGCAGGGAAGGACAGGGGTCCTACGAGCAGTACTTC.

This clonotype showed up just a few times. The V gene is TRBV24-1, the J gene TRBJ2-7; the D gene is possibly TRBD1 (5 bases). Germline V gene lookup returns CDR1 KGHDR and CDR2 SFDVKD. The CDR3 is made up of 12 amino acids. Trimming cost V 5 bases and J 1 base, with 5 bases left between them. The CDR3 region is CATSAGSYEQYF. CDR3 DNA sequence: TGTGCCACCAGTGCAGGGTCCTACGAGCAGTACTTC.

This clonotype was observed many times. V and J are TRBV20-1 and TRBJ1-5, with 8 bases lining up with TRBD1. J lost 6 bases, V lost 2 bases, and 12 bases had no gene match. Germline CDR1 is DFQATT and CDR2 is SNEGSKA (reference sequence). The CDR3 runs to 16 residues. The CDR3, as DNA: TGCAGTGCTAGACTTTCAGGGGGCGCGGGTCGTCAGCCCCAGCATTTT. It is translated as CSARLSGGAGRQPQHF.

This clonotype was seen a handful of times. This chain connects TRBV12-3 or TRBV12-4 to TRBJ1-5; 7 nucleotides agree with TRBD1. V shed 5 bases and J 2 bases; nucleotides not matched to a gene: 9. The CDR3 has 16 amino acids. The CDR3 loop reads CASSPLTGHGNQPQHF. The CDR3 DNA reads TGTGCCAGCAGTCCGTTGACAGGGCATGGCAATCAGCCCCAGCATTTT.

This clonotype has just a few counts. CDR3 loop: CSARGYRDRGRENIQYF. The CDR3 DNA reads as TGCAGTGCTAGGGGATACCGGGACAGGGGGCGGGAAAACATTCAGTACTTC. The V gene is TRBV20-1, the J gene TRBJ2-4; 12 bases agree with TRBD1. This CDR3 contains 17 residues. V lost 3 bases, J lost 5 bases, and 11 bases stayed unmatched. Germline V gene lookup returns CDR1 DFQATT and CDR2 SNEGSKA (reference sequence).

There are many counts of this clonotype. The chain links TRBV19 to TRBJ2-7; 8 bases fit TRBD2. CDR3 length equals 14 residues. V trimming: 5 bases; J trimming: 6 bases; junction bases outside the gene matches: 9. From germline, CDR1 is LNHDA and CDR2 SQIVND (reference sequence). The CDR3 bases are TGTGCCAGTAGTGCCTCCGGGACTAGTACCGAGCAGTACTTC. Translation: CASSASGTSTEQYF.

This chain uses TRBV7-3 with TRBJ2-6; 10 nucleotides line up with TRBD2. J lost 0 bases, V lost 1 base, and 6 bases had no gene match. The CDR3 sequence is 19 residues long. CDR1 is SGHTA and CDR2 is FQGTGA in the germline V gene. The CDR3 region is CASSLNSGLASSGANVLTF. The CDR3 coding sequence is TGTGCCAGCAGCTTAAATTCGGGACTAGCGAGCTCTGGGGCCAACGTCCTGACTTTC.

This clonotype was observed a handful of times. The chain links TRBV12-3 or TRBV12-4 to TRBJ1-1; 7 nucleotides line up with TRBD1. V was clipped by 3 bases and J by 0 bases; unmatched bases: 10. The CDR3 spans 17 residues. DNA of the CDR3: TGTGCCAGCAGTTTCGCCGGGATCAGGGGGATGAACACTGAAGCTTTCTTT. Protein: CASSFAGIRGMNTEAFF.

In its sample, this clonotype was seen many times. V is TRBV11-2 and J is TRBJ1-1; 7 nucleotides align to TRBD1. Germline CDR1 SGHAT, CDR2 FQNNGV. Losses at the gene ends were 1 base for V and 6 bases for J; bases not matched to a gene: 5. This CDR3 region has 14 residues. CDR3 sequence (DNA): TGTGCCAGCAGCTTAGGACAGGGATACTCTGAAGCTTTCTTT. It translates to CASSLGQGYSEAFF.